This T cell receptor (beta chain) was retrieved from a study of shared T cell receptors in the human thymus. Assay used: immunoSEQ multiplex PCR; TCRdb lists only in-frame clones, some missing. The table has 720,000 or so clones, approximately 85% seen once; the top ten hold roughly 0.01%. Germline loops: CDR1 SEHNR, CDR2 FQNEAQ (reference sequence). V lost 7 bases, J lost 9 bases, and 22 bases lay in between. The CDR3 extends over 14 amino acids. This sample also belongs to another study, concerning human thymus T cells. That study reports: Thymic samples were excised during corrective heart operations. V and J gene usage appeared biased in thymic and blood repertoires. Thymic repertoires overlap heavily among unrelated individuals, related research has reported.

This clonotype was obtained from a girl under three years old with a congenital heart defect. The sequencing sample was made of thymocytes. The chain carries TRBV7-9 and TRBJ2-7, with D possibly being TRBD2 (8 bases). The CDR3 sequence is CASTRGIAGSLQYF. The CDR3 DNA reads as TGTGCCAGCACCAGGGGGATAGCGGGGTCCTTGCAGTACTTC.